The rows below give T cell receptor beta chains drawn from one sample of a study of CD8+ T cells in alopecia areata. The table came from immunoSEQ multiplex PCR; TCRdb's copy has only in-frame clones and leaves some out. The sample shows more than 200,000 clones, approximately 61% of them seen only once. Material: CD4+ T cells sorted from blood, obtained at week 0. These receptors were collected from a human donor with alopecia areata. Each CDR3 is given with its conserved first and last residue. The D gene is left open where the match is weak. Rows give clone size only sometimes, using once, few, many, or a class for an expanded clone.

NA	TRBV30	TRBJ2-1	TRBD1	TGTGCCTGGAAAAGCCCCGGACAGGGTTACAATGAGCAGTTCTTC	CAWKSPGQGYNEQFF
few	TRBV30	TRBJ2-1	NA	TGTGCCTGGAGTGTACGGGCGGGCAATGAGCAGTTCTTC	CAWSVRAGNEQFF
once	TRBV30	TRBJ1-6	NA	TGTGCCTGCAACGCCCGAGGCAGCCGCCTCCACTTT	CACNARGSRLHF
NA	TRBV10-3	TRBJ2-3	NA	TGTGCCACCTCCGGCGCACAGTCCGCAGATACGCAGTATTTT	CATSGAQSADTQYF
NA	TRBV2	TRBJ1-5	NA	TGTGCCAGCAGGGAAACGACGGTGTATAGCAATCAGCCCCAGCATTTT	CASRETTVYSNQPQHF
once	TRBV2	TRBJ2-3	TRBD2	TGTGCCAGCAGTGGGACTAGCGGGGGTATCTCAGATACGCAGTATTTT	CASSGTSGGISDTQYF
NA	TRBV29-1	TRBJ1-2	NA	TGCAGCGGTGGACATGGCTACACCTTC	CSGGHGYTF
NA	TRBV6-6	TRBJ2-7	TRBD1	TGTGCCAGCAGTCGGGACAGGGGAGGGTCCTACGAGCAGTACTTC	CASSRDRGGSYEQYF
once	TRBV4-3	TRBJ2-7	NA	TGCGCCAGCAGCCAAGAGGGCGGGTTAGGAACCTACGAGCAGTACTTC	CASSQEGGLGTYEQYF
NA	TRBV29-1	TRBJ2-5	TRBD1	TGCAGCGTTGATCAGGGGGTAGAGACCCAGTACTTC	CSVDQGVETQYF
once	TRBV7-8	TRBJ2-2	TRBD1	TGTGCCAGCAGCTCGTTGGACAGGGAGAACACCGGGGAGCTGTTTTTT	CASSSLDRENTGELFF
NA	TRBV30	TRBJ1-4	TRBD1	TGTGCCTGGCGACAGGGTGCAACTAATGAAAAACTGTTTTTT	CAWRQGATNEKLFF
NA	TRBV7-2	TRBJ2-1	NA	TGTGCCAGCAGCTTAGAACGCCAAGTCTTGGAGCAGTTCTTC	CASSLERQVLEQFF
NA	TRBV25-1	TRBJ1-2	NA	TGTGCCAGCAGTGACGGCAGGTGGGGCTACACCTTC	CASSDGRWGYTF
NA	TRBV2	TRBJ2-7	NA	TGTGCCAGCGAGATTTGGAACGAGCAGTACTTC	CASEIWNEQYF
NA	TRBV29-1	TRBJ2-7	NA	TGCAGCGTTGCCGCGGGGACAGACAGCTACGAGCAGTACTTC	CSVAAGTDSYEQYF
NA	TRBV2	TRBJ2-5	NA	TGTGCCAGCAGGTCAGGAGATACCCAAGAGACCCAGTACTTC	CASRSGDTQETQYF
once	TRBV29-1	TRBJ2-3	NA	TGCAGCTCATGCAGGGATAGCACAGATACGCAGTATTTT	CSSCRDSTDTQYF
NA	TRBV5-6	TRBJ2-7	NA	TGTGCCAGCCTTCGAAGGGTGGGATCCGAGCAGTACTTC	CASLRRVGSEQYF
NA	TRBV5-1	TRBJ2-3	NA	TGCGCCAGCAGCTTGGGGCACACAGATACGCAGTATTTT	CASSLGHTDTQYF
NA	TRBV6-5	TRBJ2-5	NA	TGTGCCAGCACTCAACAAGGGGGACGGACCCAGTACTTC	CASTQQGGRTQYF
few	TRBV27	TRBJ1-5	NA	TGTGCCAGCAGTTCATTATTCAGCAATCAGCCCCAGCATTTT	CASSSLFSNQPQHF
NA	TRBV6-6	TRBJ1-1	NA	TGTGCCAGCAGCCGGACCGAAGCTTTCTTT	CASSRTEAFF
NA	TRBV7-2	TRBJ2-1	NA	TGTGCCAGCAGCGTAGGAACCTACAATGAGCAGTTCTTC	CASSVGTYNEQFF
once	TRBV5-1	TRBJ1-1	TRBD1	TGCGCCAGCAGCTTGGTAGACAGGGGCACTGAAGCTTTCTTT	CASSLVDRGTEAFF
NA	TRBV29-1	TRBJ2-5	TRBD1	TGCAGCGTGACCGGGACAGGGAGTCGGGAGACCCAGTACTTC	CSVTGTGSRETQYF
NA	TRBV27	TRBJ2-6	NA	TGTGCCAGCAGTACAACCTCGGGACAAGGGCCGAAAGGAGCCAACGTCCTGACTTTC	CASSTTSGQGPKGANVLTF
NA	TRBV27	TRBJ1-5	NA	TGTGCCAGCAGTTTAAACGGCCCTTACCAGCCCCAGCATTTT	CASSLNGPYQPQHF
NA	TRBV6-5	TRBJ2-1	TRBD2	TGTGCCAGCAGCCGAGCGGGGAGTGCCTACAATGAGCAGTTCTTC	CASSRAGSAYNEQFF
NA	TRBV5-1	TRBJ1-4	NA	TGCGCCAGCAGCTTGCGGACAGCCGGTAATGAAAAACTGTTTTTT	CASSLRTAGNEKLFF
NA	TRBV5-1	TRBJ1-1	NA	TGCGCCAGCAGCCTGGGACAACAGAACACTGAAGCTTTCTTT	CASSLGQQNTEAFF
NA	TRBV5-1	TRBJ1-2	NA	TGCGCCAGCAGCTTGGCGCAGGGATCTGGTGGCTACACCTTC	CASSLAQGSGGYTF
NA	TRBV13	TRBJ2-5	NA	TGTGCCAGCAGCCCCCGAGTCGGGGGCCGAGAGACCCAGTACTTC	CASSPRVGGRETQYF
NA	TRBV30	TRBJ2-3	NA	TGTGCCTGGGGCCAGGCTAGCACAGATACGCAGTATTTT	CAWGQASTDTQYF
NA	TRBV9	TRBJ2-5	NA	TGTGCCAGCAGCGTAGGGGACCGAGAGACCCAGTACTTC	CASSVGDRETQYF